This T cell receptor (beta chain) was found in a study of blood T cell repertoires in COVID-19 (TCRdb year 2020). For the wider study: Samples covering the acute and convalescent phases of COVID-19 were provided by collaborators in the United States, Italy and Spain. The repertoires were released in a freely available public database intended as a resource for research on the immune response to SARS-CoV-2. Samples were obtained from the ongoing ImmuneRACE study (first 160 participants) and from about 1,300 subjects provided by 6 global collaborators. The material from the prospective study consisted of cDNA or gDNA derived from T cells, B-cell-depleted T cells, or PBMCs. The sample metadata nearly always contained a de-identified subject ID, COVID-19 status, age in years and sex. Subjects who had been exposed to COVID-19, were actively infected with it, or had recovered from it provided the deeply sampled blood TCRbeta repertoires that made up the dataset. HLA class I and class II types, where available, came from metadata supplied by the sample provider rather than from assay-based typing.

Sequences SGDLS (CDR1) and YYNGEE (CDR2) are obtained from the germline V gene. Here V drops 5 bases and J drops 8 bases, and the junction holds 5 bases not matched to any gene. There are 12 amino acids in the CDR3, from cysteine to phenylalanine inclusive. CDR3 DNA only is kept here, 36 bases in frame from base 1. Whole blood was collected in K2EDTA tubes by collaborating institutions according to the institutions' own protocols. For TCRbeta analysis, collaborator samples were shipped as frozen whole blood, as isolated PBMCs, or as DNA extracted from either sample type. The immunoSEQ Assay, a bias-controlled multiplex PCR, was used to amplify TCRbeta CDR3 regions from genomic DNA. On the authors' methods: The number of nucleated cells in each sample was estimated from the amplification of reference gene primers within the assay. Sequence reads were collapsed and filtered to measure the absolute abundance of every unique TCRbeta CDR3 rearrangement. Productive Simpson clonality was computed per sample as the square root of Simpson's diversity index over productive rearrangements. The table was pulled from immuneACCESS by TCRdb, which kept in-frame rearrangements only. Such tables lose some clones; where checked, under half of the loss comes from unresolved V genes, and the rest has no known cause. V, J and clone size are those of that table, while D and trimming were read from the DNA. Recorded for this sample are roughly 55,000 clones; roughly 84% of them occurred a single time. The ten largest clones take up 6.5% of the sample.

Study-wide findings and limitations: Clinical and demographic metadata were provided uncurated, with the amount varying by source and participant.

A word on this clone: The target of this receptor is not known. It has no much larger one-base neighbor in the sample; base qualities were not kept.

This chain is built from TRBV9 and TRBJ1-2; 8 bases in the junction line up with TRBD1. This TCR was sampled from a man in his fifties with active COVID-19. The specimen was peripheral blood. CDR3 sequence: CASSMTGEGYTF. The DNA sequence is as follows: TGTGCCAGCAGTATGACAGGGGAGGGCTACACCTTC.